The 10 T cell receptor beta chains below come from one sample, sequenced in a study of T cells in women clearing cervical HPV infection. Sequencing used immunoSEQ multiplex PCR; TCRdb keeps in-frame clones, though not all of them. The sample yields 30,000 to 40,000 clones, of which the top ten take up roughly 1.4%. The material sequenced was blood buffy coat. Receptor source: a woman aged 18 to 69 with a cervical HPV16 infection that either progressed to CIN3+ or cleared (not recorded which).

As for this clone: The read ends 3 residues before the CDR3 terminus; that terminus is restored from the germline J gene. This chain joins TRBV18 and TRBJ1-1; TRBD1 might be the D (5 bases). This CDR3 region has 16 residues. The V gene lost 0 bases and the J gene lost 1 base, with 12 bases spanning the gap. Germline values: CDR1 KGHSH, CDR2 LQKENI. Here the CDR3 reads CASSPPATGRNTEAFF. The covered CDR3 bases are TGTGCCAGCTCACCACCGGCCACAGGCCGGAACACTGAA.

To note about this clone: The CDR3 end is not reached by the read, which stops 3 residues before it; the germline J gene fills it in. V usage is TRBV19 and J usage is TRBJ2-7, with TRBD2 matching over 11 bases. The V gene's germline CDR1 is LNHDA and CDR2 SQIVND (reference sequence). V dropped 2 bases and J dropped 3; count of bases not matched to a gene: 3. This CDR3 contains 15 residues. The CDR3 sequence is CASSIQTSGVYEQYF. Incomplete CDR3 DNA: TGTGCCAGTAGTATACAGACTAGCGGGGTCTACGAG. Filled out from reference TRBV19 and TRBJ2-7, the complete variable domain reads DGGITQSPKYLFRKEGQNVTLSCEQNLNHDAMYWYRQDPGQGLRLIYYSQIVNDFQKGDIAEGYSVSREKKESFPLTVTSAQKNPTAFYLCASSIQTSGVYEQYFGPGTRLTVT.

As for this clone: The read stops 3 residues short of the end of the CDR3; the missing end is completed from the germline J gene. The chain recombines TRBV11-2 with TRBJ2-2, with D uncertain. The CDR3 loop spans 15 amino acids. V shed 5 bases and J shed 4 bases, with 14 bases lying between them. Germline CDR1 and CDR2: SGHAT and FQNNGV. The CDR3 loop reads CASSPIQRGTGELFF. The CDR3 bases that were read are TGTGCCAGCAGCCCAATCCAGCGCGGCACCGGGGAG.

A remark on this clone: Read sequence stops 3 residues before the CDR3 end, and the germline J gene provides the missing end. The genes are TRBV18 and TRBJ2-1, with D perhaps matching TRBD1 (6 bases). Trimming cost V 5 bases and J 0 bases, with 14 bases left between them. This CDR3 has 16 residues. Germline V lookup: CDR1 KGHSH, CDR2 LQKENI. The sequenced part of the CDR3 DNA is TGTGCCAGCTCAGGGGAGAGGGGGTTCTCCTACAATGAG. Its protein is CASSGERGFSYNE. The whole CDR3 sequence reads CASSGERGFSYNEQFF.

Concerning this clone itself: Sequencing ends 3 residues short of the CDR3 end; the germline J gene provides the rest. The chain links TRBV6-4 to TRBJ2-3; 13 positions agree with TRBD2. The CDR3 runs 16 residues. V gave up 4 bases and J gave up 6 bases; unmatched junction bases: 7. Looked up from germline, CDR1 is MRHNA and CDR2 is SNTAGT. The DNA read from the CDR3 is TGTGCCAGCAGTGTAACTAGCGGGGGGGCCAGGGATACG. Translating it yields CASSVTSGGARDT. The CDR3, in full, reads CASSVTSGGARDTQYF.

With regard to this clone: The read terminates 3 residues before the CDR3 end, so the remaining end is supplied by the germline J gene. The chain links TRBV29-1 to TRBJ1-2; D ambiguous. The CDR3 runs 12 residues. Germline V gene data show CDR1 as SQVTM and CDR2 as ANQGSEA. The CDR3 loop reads CSVEDPVRGYTF. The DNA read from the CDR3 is TGCAGCGTTGAAGATCCGGTGAGAGGC.

CDR3 sequence: CASSSLTSGGGETQYF. The sequenced part of the CDR3 DNA is TGTGCCAGCAGTTCCTTGACTAGCGGGGGGGGTGAGACC. V gene TRBV7-6 combines with J gene TRBJ2-5, with TRBD2 identical over 14 bases. The CDR3 end lies 3 residues beyond the end of the read and is filled in from the germline J gene. In germline, CDR1 is SGHVS, CDR2 FNYEAQ. The CDR3 has 16 amino acids. After removal of 6 bases from V and 5 bases from J, the junction contained 8 bases not matched to a gene.

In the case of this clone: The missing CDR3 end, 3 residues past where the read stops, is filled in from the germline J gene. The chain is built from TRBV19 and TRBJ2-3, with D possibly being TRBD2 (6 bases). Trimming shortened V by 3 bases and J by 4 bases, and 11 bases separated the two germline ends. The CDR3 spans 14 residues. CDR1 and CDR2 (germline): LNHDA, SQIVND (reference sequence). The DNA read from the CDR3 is TGTGCCAGTAGTATTGGCGGGGACGCAGATACG. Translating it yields CASSIGGDADT. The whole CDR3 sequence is CASSIGGDADTQYF.

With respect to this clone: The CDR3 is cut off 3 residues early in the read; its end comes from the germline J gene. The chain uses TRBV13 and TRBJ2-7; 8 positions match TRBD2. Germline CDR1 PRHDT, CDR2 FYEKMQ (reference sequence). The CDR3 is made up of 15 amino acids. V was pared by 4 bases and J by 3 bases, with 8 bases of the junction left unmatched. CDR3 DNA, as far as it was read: TGTGCCAGCAGCTATCCCCGGACTAGCCGCTACGAG. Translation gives CASSYPRTSRYE. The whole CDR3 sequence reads CASSYPRTSRYEQYF.

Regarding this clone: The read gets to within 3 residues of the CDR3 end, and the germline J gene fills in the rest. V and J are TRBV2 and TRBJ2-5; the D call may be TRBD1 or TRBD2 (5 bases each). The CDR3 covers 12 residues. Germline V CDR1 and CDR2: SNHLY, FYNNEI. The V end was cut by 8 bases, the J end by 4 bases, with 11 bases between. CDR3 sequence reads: CASGPRGETQYF. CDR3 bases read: TGTGCCAGCGGGCCGAGGGGAGAGACC.